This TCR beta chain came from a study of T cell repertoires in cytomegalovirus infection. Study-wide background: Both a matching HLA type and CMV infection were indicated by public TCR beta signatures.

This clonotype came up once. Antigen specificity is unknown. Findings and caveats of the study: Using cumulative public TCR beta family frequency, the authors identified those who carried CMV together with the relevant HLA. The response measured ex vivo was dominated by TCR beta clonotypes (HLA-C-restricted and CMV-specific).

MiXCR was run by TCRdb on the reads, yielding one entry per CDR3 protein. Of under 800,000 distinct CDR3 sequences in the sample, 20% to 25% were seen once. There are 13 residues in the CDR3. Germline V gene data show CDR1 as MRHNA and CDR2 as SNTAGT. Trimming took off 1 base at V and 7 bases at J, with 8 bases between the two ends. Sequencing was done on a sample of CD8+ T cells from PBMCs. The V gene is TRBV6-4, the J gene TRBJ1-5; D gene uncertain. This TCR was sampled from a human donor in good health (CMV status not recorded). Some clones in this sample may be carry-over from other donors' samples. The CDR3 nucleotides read TGTGCCAGCAGTGACTGGGCAGGCCAGCCCCAGCATTTT. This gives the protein CASSDWAGQPQHF.